Reported below is one TCR beta chain. This sample was included in a study of T-cell memory formation after mild COVID-19. Each CDR3 protein gets one entry after TCRdb re-called the 5' RACE reads with MiXCR. The table shows roughly 120,000 distinct CDR3 sequences, with 16% occurring only once. Germline values: CDR1 LGHNA, CDR2 YSLEER. V gave up 1 base and J gave up 5 bases; unmatched junction bases: 5. This CDR3 has 15 residues. Sequenced sample: PBMCs or a T cell subset sorted from them (not recorded which). This sequence originates from an adult woman who had mild COVID-19 (a few samples of this study predate the infection). Cell type and time point are not known. The chain combines TRBV4-3 with TRBJ2-5; 9 bases line up with TRBD2. This CDR3 reads CASSQGSSGSETQYF. In DNA form, the CDR3 reads TGCGCCAGCAGCCAAGGGAGTAGCGGGAGTGAGACCCAGTACTTC.